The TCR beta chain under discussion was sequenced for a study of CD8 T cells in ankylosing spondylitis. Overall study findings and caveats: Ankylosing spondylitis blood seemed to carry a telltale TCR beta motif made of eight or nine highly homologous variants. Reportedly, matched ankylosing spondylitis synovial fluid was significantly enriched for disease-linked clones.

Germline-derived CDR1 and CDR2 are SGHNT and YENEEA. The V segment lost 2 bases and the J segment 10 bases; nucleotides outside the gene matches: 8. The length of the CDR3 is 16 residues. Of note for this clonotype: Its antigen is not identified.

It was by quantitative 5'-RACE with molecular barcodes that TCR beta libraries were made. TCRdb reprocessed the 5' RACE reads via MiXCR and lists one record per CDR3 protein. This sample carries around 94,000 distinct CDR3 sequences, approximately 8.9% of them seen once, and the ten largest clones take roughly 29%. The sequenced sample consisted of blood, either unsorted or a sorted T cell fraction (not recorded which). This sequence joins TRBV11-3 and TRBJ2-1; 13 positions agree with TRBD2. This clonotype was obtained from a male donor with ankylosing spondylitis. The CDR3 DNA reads TGTGCCAGCAGCTTAACCCCTCGGGGACTAGCGGGAGAGCAGTTCTTC. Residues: CASSLTPRGLAGEQFF. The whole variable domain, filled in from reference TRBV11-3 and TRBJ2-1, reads EAGVVQSPRYKIIEKKQPVAFWCNPISGHNTLYWYLQNLGQGPELLIRYENEEAVDDSQLPKDRFSAERLKGVDSTLKIQPAELGDSAVYLCASSLTPRGLAGEQFFGPGTRLTVL.